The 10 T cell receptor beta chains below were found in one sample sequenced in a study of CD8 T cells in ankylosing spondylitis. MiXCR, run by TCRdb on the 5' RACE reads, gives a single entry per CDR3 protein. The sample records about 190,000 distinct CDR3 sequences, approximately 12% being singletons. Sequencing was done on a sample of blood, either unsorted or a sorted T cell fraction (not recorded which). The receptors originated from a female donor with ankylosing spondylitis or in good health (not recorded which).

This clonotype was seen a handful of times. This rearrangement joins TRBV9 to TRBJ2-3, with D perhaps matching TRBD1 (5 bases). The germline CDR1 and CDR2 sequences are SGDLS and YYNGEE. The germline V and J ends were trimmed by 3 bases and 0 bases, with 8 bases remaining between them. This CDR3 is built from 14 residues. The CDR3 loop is CASSGQKSTDTQYF. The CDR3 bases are TGTGCCAGCAGCGGACAGAAAAGCACAGATACGCAGTATTTT.

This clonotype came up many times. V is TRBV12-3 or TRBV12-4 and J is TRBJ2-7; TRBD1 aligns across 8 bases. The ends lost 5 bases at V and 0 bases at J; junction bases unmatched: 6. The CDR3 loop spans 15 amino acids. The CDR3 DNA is TGTGCCAGCAGTGTCTGGACAGGGAGCTCCTACGAGCAGTACTTC. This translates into CASSVWTGSSYEQYF.

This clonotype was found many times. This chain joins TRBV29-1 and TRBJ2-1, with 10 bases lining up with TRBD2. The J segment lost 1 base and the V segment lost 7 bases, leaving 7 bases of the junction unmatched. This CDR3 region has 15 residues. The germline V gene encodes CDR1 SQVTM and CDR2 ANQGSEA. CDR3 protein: CSGVLLAGSYNEQFF. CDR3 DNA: TGCAGCGGGGTTTTACTAGCGGGGTCCTACAATGAGCAGTTCTTC.

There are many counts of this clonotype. The CDR3 bases are TGCGCCAGTCGGACAGGGTGGAACACCGGGGAGCTGTTTTTT. Translating it yields CASRTGWNTGELFF. The rearrangement uses TRBV5-1 and TRBJ2-2; 8 bases align to TRBD1. This CDR3 is 14 amino acids long. The V gene end was trimmed by 8 bases and the J gene end by 1 base; junction bases not matched to a gene: 4. CDR1 SGHRS and CDR2 YFSETQ come from the germline V gene.

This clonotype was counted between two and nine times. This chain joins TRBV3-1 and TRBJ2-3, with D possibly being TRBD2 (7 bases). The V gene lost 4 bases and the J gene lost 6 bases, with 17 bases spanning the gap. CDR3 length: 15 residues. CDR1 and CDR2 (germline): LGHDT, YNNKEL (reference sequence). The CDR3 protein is CASSLGEGGSDTQYF. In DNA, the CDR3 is TGTGCCAGCAGCCTCGGGGAGGGGGGGTCGGATACGCAGTATTTT.

In DNA form, the CDR3 reads TGTGCCAGTAGTGGCGGGGGGAGTGAGCAGTACTTC. It encodes CASSGGGSEQYF. The chain is built from TRBV19 and TRBJ2-7; TRBD2 matches at 8 bases. The junction had 4 bases not matched to a gene; V was cut back by 5 bases and J by 7 bases. The CDR3 sequence is 12 residues long. Germline CDR1 LNHDA, CDR2 SQIVND (reference sequence).

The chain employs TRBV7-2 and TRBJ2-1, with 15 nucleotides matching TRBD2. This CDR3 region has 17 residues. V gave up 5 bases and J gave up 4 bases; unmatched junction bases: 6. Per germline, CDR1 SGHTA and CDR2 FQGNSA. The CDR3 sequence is CASSHPGLAGGYNEQFF. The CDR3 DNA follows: TGTGCCAGCAGCCATCCTGGACTAGCGGGAGGGTACAATGAGCAGTTCTTC.

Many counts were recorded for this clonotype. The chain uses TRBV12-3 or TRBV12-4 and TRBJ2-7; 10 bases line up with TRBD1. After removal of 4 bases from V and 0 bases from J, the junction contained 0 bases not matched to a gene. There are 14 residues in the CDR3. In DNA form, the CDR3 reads TGTGCCAGCAGTTGGACAGGGGGCTCCTACGAGCAGTACTTC. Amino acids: CASSWTGGSYEQYF.

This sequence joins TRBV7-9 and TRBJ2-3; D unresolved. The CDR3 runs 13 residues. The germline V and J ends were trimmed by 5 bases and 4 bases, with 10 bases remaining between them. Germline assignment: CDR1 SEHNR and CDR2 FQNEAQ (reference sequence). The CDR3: CASSRTPSDTQYF. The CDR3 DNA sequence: TGTGCCAGCAGCCGCACGCCCTCAGATACGCAGTATTTT.

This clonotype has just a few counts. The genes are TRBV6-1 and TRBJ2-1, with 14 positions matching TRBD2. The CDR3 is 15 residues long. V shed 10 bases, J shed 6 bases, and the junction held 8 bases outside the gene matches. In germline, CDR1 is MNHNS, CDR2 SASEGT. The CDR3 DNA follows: TGTGCCACCACCGGGACTAGCGGGAGAGTCAATGAGCAGTTCTTC. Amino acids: CATTGTSGRVNEQFF.